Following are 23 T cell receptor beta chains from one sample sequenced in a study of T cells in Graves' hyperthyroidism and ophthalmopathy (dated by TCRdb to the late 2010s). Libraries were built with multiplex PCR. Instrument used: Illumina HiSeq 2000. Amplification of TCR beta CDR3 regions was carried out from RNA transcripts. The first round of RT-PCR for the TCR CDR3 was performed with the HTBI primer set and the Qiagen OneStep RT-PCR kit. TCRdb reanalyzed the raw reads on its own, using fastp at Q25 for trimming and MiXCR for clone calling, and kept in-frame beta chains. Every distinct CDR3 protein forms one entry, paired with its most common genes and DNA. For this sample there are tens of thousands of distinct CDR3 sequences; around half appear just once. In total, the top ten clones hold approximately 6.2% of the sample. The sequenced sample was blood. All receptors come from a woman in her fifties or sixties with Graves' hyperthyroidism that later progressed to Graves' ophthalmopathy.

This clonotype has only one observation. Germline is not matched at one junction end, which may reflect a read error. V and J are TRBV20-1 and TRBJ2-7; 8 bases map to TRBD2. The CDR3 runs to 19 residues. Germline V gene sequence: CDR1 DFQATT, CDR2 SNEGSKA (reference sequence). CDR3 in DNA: TGCAGTGCGAGAGACCCCTCCGGGAGGGAAACCGGGGCTACCTACGAGCAGTACTTC. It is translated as CSARDPSGRETGATYEQYF.

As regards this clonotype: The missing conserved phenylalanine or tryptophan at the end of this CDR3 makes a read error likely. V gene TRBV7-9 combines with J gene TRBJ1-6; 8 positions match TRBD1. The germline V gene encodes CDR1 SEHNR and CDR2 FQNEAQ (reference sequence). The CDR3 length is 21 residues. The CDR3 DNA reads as TGTGCCAGCGGCTTAGAAGGTTGGGGTCGCCGACAGGGGAGTGGTAATTCACCCCTCCACCTT. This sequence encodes CASGLEGWGRRQGSGNSPLHL.

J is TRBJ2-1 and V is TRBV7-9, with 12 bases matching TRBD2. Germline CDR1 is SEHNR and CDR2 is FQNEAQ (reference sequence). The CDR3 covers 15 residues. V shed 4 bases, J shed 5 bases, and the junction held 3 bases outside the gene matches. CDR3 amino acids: CASSSGLAGNNEQFF. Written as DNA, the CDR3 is TGTGCCAGCAGCTCGGGACTAGCGGGCAACAATGAGCAGTTCTTC. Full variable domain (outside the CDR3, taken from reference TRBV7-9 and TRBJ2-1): DTGVSQNPRHKITKRGQNVTFRCDPISEHNRLYWYRQTLGQGPEFLTYFQNEAQLEKSRLLSDRFSAERPKGSFSTLEIQRTEQGDSAMYLCASSSGLAGNNEQFFGPGTRLTVL.

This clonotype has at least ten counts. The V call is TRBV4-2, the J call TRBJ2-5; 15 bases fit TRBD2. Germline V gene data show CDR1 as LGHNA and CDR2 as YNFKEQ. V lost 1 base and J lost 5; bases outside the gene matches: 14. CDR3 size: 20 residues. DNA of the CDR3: TGTGCCAGCAGCCAAGCGCCGGGACTAGCGGGAGGACGGTCGGAGGAGACCCAGTACTTC. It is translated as CASSQAPGLAGGRSEETQYF.

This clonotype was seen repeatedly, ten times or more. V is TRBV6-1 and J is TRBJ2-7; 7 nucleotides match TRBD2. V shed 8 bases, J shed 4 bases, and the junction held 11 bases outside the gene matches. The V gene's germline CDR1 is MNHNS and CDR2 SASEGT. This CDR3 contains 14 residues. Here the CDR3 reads CASVQGGTQYEQYF. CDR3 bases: TGTGCCAGCGTGCAGGGAGGGACCCAATACGAGCAGTACTTC.

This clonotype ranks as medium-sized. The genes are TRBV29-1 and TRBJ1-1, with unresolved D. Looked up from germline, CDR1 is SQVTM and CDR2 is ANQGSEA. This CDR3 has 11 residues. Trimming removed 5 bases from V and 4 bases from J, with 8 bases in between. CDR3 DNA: TGCAGCGTTCTTAGGACCACTGAAGCTTTCTTT. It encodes CSVLRTTEAFF.

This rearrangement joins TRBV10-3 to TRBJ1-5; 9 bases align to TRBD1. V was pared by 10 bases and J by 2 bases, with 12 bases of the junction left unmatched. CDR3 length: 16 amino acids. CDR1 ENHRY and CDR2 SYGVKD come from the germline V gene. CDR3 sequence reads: CATRKGTGSGNQPQHF. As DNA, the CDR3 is TGTGCCACTAGGAAGGGGACAGGGTCGGGCAATCAGCCCCAGCATTTT.

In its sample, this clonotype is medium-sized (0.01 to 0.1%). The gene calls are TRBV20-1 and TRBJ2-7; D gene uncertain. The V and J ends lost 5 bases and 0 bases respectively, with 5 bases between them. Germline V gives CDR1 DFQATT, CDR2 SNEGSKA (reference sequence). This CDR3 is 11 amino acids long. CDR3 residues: CSAFSSYEQYF. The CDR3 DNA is TGCAGTGCTTTCAGCTCCTACGAGCAGTACTTC.

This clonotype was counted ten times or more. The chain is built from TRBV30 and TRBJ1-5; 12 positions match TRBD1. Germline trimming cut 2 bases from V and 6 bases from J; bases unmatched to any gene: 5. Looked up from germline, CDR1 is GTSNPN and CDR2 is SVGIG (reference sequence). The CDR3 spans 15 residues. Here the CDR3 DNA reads TGTGCCTGGAGTTTCCGGGACAGGGGGCTTCAGCCCCAGCATTTT. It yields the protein CAWSFRDRGLQPQHF.

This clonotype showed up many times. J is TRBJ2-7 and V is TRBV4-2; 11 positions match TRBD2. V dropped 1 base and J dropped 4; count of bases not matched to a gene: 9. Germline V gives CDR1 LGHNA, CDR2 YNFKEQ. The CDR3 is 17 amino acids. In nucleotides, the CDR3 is TGTGCCAGCAGCCAAGCCGTCACTAGCGGGAGCGTGTACGAGCAGTACTTC. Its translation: CASSQAVTSGSVYEQYF.

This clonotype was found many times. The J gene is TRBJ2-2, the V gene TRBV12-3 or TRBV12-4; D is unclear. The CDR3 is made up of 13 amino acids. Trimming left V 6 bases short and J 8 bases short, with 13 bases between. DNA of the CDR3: TGTGCCAGCAGCTCCCAGCTCAGTGGGGAGCTGTTTTTT. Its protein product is CASSSQLSGELFF.

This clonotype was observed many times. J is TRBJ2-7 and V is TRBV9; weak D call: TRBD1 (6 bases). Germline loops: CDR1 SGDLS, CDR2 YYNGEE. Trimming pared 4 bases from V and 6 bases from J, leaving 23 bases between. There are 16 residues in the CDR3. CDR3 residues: CASSRNDRYPLREQYF. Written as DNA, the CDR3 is TGTGCCAGCAGCAGAAACGACAGGTACCCACTCCGCGAGCAGTACTTC.

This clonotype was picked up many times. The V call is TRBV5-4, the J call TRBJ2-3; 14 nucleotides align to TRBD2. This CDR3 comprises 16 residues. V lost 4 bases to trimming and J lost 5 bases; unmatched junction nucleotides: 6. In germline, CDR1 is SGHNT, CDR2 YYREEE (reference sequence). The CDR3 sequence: CASSPGLAGGEDTQYF. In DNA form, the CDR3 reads TGTGCCAGCAGCCCCGGACTAGCGGGAGGTGAAGATACGCAGTATTTT.

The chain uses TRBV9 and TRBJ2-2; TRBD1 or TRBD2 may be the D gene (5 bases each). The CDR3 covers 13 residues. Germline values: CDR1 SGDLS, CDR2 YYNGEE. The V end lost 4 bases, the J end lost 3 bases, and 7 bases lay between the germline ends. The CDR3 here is CASSLGDTGELFF. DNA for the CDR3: TGTGCCAGCAGCCTGGGGGACACCGGGGAGCTGTTTTTT.

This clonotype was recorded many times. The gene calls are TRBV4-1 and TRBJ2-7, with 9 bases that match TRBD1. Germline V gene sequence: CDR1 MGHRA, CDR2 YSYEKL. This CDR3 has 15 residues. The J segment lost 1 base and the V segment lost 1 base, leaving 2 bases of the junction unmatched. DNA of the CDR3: TGCGCCAGCAGCCAAGGTGGACAGGGGTCCTACGAGCAGTACTTC. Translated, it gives CASSQGGQGSYEQYF.

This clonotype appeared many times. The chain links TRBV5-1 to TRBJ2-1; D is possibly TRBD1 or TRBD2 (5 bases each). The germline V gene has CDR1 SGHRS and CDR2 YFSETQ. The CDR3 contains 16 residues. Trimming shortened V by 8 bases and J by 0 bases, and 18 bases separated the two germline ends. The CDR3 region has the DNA TGCGCCAGTAAAGGGATGGGGGTGAGCTCCTACAATGAGCAGTTCTTC. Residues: CASKGMGVSSYNEQFF.

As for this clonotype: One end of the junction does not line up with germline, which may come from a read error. CDR3 amino acids: CSARGRELFF. Written as DNA, the CDR3 is TGCAGTGCTAGGGGGCGGGAGTTGTTTTTT. The genes are TRBV20-1 and TRBJ2-2, with TRBD2 matching 7 bases. CDR3 length: 10 residues. The germline V gene has CDR1 DFQATT and CDR2 SNEGSKA (reference sequence).

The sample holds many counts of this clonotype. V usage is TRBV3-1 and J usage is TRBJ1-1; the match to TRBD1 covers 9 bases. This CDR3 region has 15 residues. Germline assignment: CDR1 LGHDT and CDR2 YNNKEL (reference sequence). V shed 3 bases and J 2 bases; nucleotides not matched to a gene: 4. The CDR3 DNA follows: TGTGCCAGCAGCCAGGGGGACAGGGATAACACTGAAGCTTTCTTT. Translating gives CASSQGDRDNTEAFF.

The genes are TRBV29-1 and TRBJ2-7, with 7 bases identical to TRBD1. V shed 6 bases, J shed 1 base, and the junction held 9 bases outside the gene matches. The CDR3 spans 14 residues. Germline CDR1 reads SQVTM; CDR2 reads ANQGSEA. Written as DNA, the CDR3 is TGCAGCGTCACCCGGGACAGTATATCCTACGAGCAGTACTTC. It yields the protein CSVTRDSISYEQYF.

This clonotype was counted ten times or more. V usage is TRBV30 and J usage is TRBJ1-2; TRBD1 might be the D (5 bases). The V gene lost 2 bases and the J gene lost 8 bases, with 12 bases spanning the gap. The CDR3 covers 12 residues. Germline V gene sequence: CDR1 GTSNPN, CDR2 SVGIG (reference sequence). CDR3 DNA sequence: TGTGCCTGGAGTTTCATGGGGCTCGGCTACACCTTC. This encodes CAWSFMGLGYTF.

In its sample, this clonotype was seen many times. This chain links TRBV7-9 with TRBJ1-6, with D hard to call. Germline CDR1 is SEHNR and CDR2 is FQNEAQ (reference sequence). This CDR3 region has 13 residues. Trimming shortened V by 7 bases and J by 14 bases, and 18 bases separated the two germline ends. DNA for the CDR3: TGTGCCAGCACATTGGAAGGAGGAACCACCCTCCACTTT. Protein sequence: CASTLEGGTTLHF.

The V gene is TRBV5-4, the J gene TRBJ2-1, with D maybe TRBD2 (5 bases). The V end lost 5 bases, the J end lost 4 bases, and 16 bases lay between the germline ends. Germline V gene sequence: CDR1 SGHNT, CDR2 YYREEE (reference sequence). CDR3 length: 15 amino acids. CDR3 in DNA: TGTGCCAGCAGTCTAACACTGGGAGAATACAATGAGCAGTTCTTC. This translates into CASSLTLGEYNEQFF.

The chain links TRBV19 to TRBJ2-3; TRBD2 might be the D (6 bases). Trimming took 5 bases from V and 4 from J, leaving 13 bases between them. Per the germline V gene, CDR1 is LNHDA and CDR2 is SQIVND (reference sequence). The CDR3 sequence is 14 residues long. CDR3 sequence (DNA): TGTGCCAGTAGTGGGGGGAGCGGATCAGATACGCAGTATTTT. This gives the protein CASSGGSGSDTQYF.